Included here is one T cell receptor (beta chain) sequence, with context. Germline V gives CDR1 SGHRS, CDR2 YFSETQ. V was shortened by 0 bases and J by 3 bases, with 10 bases between the two germline ends. There are 15 residues in the CDR3. This entry belongs to a study of blood T cell repertoires in COVID-19. Study-wide background: Sites across the United States, Italy and Spain contributed samples from acute and convalescent COVID-19. The analysed material was cDNA or gDNA that came from T cells, B-cell-depleted T cells, or PBMCs.

As processed by the authors: Amplified reference gene primers provided the basis for estimating nucleated cell counts. Assay used: immunoSEQ multiplex PCR; TCRdb lists only in-frame clones, some missing. The DNA gave D and trimming, while V, J and clone size come from that table. The sample yields about 12,000 clones, around 90% seen once. Sequencing input: peripheral blood. The sequence derives from a man aged 65 to 85 with active COVID-19. The J gene is TRBJ2-1, the V gene TRBV5-1; D is perhaps TRBD1 (5 bases). Here the CDR3 reads CASSLGQGFYNEQFF. The DNA of the CDR3 is TGCGCCAGCAGCTTGGGTCAGGGTTTCTACAATGAGCAGTTCTTC. The full variable domain, its missing parts supplied by reference TRBV5-1 and TRBJ2-1, is KAGVTQTPRYLIKTRGQQVTLSCSPISGHRSVSWYQQTPGQGLQFLFEYFSETQRNKGNFPGRFSGRQFSNSRSEMNVSTLELGDSALYLCASSLGQGFYNEQFFGPGTRLTVL.